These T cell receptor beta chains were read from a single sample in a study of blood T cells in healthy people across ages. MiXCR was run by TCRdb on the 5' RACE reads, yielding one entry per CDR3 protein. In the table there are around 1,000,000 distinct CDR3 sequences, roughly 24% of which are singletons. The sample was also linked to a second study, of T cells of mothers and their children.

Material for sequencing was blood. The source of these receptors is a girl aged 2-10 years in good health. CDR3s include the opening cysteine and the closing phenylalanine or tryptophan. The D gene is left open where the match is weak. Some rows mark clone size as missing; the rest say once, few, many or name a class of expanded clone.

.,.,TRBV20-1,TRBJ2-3,CSARDLVTSTDTQYF,TGCAGTGCCCGAGACCTCGTAACTAGCACAGATACGCAGTATTTT
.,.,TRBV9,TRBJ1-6,CASSVDGNTYNSPLHF,TGTGCCAGCAGCGTAGACGGGAACACTTATAATTCACCCCTCCACTTT
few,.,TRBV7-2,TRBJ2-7,CASSLSLSEQYF,TGTGCCAGCAGCTTATCTCTTTCCGAGCAGTACTTC
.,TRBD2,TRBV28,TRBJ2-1,CASSSPTSGRPANEQFF,TGTGCCAGCAGTTCCCCGACTAGCGGGAGGCCAGCGAATGAGCAGTTCTTC
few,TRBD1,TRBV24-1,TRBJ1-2,CATSDSGTAYGYTF,TGTGCCACCAGTGATTCTGGGACAGCCTATGGCTACACCTTC
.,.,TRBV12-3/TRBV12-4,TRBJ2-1,CASSHMGSEYNEQFF,TGTGCCAGCAGCCACATGGGGTCCGAATACAATGAGCAGTTCTTC
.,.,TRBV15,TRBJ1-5,CATSGDRRSNQPQHF,TGTGCCACCAGCGGGGACCGGCGGAGCAATCAGCCCCAGCATTTT
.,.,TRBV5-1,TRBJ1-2,CASSLTPYSGYTF,TGCGCCAGCAGTTTGACTCCGTATTCCGGCTACACCTTC
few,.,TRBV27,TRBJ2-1,CASSRVVSYNEQFF,TGTGCCAGCAGTCGGGTAGTCTCCTACAATGAGCAGTTCTTC
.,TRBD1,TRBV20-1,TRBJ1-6,CSATGGGSGSPLHF,TGCAGTGCTACAGGGGGAGGGAGTGGTTCACCCCTCCACTTT
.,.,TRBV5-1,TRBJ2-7,CASSLSQGFYEQYF,TGCGCCAGCAGCTTGTCACAGGGCTTCTACGAGCAGTACTTC
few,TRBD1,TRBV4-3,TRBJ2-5,CASSLTGVEETQYF,TGCGCCAGCAGCCTGACAGGGGTAGAAGAGACCCAGTACTTC
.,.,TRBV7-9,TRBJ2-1,CASRPGGDEQFF,TGTGCCAGCAGGCCGGGGGGCGACGAGCAGTTCTTC
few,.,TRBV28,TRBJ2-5,CASRLRGLIQETQYF,TGTGCCAGCAGACTGAGGGGACTTATCCAAGAGACCCAGTACTTC
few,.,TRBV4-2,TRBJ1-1,CASSPALQLNTEAFF,TGTGCCAGCAGCCCCGCCTTACAGCTGAACACTGAAGCTTTCTTT
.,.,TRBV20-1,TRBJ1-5,CSATSGFMTGQPQHF,TGCAGCGCCACCTCCGGGTTCATGACGGGCCAGCCCCAGCATTTT
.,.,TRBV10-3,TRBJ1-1,CAITPGPNTEAFF,TGTGCCATCACGCCAGGACCGAACACTGAAGCTTTCTTT
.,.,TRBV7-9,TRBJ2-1,CASSLGRFEQFF,TGTGCCAGCAGCTTAGGGAGGTTTGAGCAGTTCTTC
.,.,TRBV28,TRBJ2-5,CASRPTREETQYF,TGTGCCAGCAGACCCACAAGAGAAGAGACCCAGTACTTC
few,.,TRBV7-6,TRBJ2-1,CASSSIGLREGTHNEQFF,TGTGCCAGCAGCTCCATAGGACTCCGAGAGGGAACTCATAATGAGCAGTTCTTC
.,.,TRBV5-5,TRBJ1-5,CASSLTAYQPQHF,TGTGCCAGCAGCCTCACAGCGTATCAGCCCCAGCATTTT
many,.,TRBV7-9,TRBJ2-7,CASSFRDSYEQYF,TGTGCCAGCAGCTTCAGGGACTCCTACGAGCAGTACTTC
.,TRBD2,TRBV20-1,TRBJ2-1,CSATGLDGNEQFF,TGCAGTGCTACGGGACTAGACGGCAATGAGCAGTTCTTC
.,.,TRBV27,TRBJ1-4,CASSYQGTNEKLFF,TGTGCCAGCAGTTACCAGGGTACTAATGAAAAACTGTTTTTT
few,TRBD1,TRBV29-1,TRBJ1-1,CSVDEGQVEAFF,TGCAGCGTTGACGAGGGACAGGTTGAAGCTTTCTTT
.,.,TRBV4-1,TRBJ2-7,CASSQELTAIYEQYF,TGCGCCAGCAGCCAAGAGTTAACAGCGATCTACGAGCAGTACTTC
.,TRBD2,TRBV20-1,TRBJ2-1,CSAQKTGLESNGQFF,TGCAGTGCTCAAAAGACGGGACTAGAATCAAATGGGCAGTTCTTC
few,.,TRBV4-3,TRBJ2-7,CASSHSRSGSYEQYF,TGCGCCAGCAGCCACTCCCGGAGTGGTTCCTACGAGCAGTACTTC
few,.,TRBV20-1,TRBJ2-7,CSARDFSAYEQYF,TGCAGTGCTAGAGATTTCAGTGCCTACGAGCAGTACTTC
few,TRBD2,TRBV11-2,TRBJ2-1,CASSLVPPGGLAFYNEQFF,TGTGCCAGCAGCTTAGTACCCCCCGGGGGACTAGCGTTCTACAATGAGCAGTTCTTC
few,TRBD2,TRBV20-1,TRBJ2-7,CSARAWREGWEQYF,TGCAGTGCTAGAGCCTGGCGGGAGGGTTGGGAGCAGTACTTC
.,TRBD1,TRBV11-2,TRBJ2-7,CASRPNRGRIYEQYF,TGTGCCAGCAGGCCAAACAGGGGGCGCATCTACGAGCAGTACTTC
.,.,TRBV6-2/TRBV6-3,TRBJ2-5,CASSSGFADSQETQYF,TGTGCCAGCAGTTCGGGGTTCGCGGACAGCCAAGAGACCCAGTACTTC
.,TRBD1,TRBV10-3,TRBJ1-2,CAISPQGAYGYTF,TGTGCCATCAGCCCACAGGGGGCCTATGGCTACACCTTC
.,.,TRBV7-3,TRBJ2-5,CASRTLGKETQYF,TGTGCCAGCAGGACCCTTGGGAAGGAGACCCAGTACTTC
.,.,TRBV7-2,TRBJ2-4,CASSRQELTKNIQYF,TGTGCCAGCAGCCGACAGGAACTGACCAAAAACATTCAGTACTTC
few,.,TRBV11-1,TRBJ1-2,CASSLHKSDPSYGYTF,TGTGCCAGCAGCTTACACAAGTCAGATCCGTCCTATGGCTACACCTTC
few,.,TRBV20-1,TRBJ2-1,CSARTGGAGSYNEQFF,TGCAGTGCAAGGACTGGGGGGGCCGGCTCCTACAATGAGCAGTTCTTC
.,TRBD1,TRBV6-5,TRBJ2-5,CASSSTGRVEETQYF,TGTGCCAGCAGTTCGACAGGGCGTGTGGAAGAGACCCAGTACTTC
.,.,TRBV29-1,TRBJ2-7,CSVTQPGRPSYEQYF,TGCAGCGTTACCCAGCCGGGACGTCCCTCCTACGAGCAGTACTTC
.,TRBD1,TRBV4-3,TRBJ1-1,CASSQTQGAPGAFF,TGCGCCAGCAGCCAAACACAGGGGGCGCCTGGAGCTTTCTTT
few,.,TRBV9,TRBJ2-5,CASSDGLEETQHF,TGTGCCAGCAGCGACGGACTGGAAGAGACCCAGCACTTC
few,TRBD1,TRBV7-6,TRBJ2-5,CASSSRQGARETQYF,TGTGCCAGCAGCTCCAGACAGGGGGCCCGGGAGACCCAGTACTTC
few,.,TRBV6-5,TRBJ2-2,CASSYGSVFRGELFF,TGTGCCAGCAGTTACGGTTCTGTGTTTCGGGGGGAGCTGTTTTTT
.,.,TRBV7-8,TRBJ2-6,CASSPQGANVLTF,TGTGCCAGCAGCCCCCAGGGGGCCAACGTCCTGACTTTC
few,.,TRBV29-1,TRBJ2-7,CSVYRDGTYEQYF,TGCAGCGTTTACCGGGACGGTACCTACGAGCAGTACTTC
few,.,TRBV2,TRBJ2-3,CASSQDPSNTDTQYF,TGTGCCAGCAGTCAAGACCCTTCTAACACAGATACGCAGTATTTT
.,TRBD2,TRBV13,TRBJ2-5,CASLTSGSQETQYF,TGTGCCAGCTTGACTAGCGGGAGTCAAGAGACCCAGTACTTC
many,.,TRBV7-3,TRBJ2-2,CASSLLGNTGELFF,TGTGCCAGCAGCTTGTTAGGGAACACCGGGGAGCTGTTTTTT
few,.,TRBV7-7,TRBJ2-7,CASSLTLCGNYEQYF,TGTGCTAGCAGCTTAACCTTATGTGGAAACTACGAGCAGTACTTC
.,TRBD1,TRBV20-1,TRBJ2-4,CSASPQGIAKNIQYF,TGCAGTGCTAGTCCACAGGGGATAGCCAAAAACATTCAGTACTTC
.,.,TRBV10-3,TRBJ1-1,CAISDPQTVNTEAFF,TGTGCCATCAGTGACCCCCAAACAGTGAACACTGAAGCTTTCTTT
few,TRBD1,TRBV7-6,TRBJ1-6,CASSAAPWGQEVSPLHF,TGTGCCAGCAGCGCCGCACCCTGGGGACAGGAGGTCTCACCCCTCCACTTT